A selection of T cell receptor beta chains follows, all from one sample in a study of blood T cells in healthy people across ages. Each CDR3 protein gets one entry after TCRdb re-called the 5' RACE reads with MiXCR. This repertoire shows 600,000 to 800,000 distinct CDR3 sequences, approximately 21% found once; its top ten account for roughly 3.9%. Sequences were obtained from blood. The receptors stem from a man between 65 and 85 years old in good health. CDR3s include the opening cysteine and the closing phenylalanine or tryptophan. The order of the fields is clone size, D gene, V gene, J gene, CDR3 DNA, CDR3 protein. The D gene is left open where the match is weak. Clone size is stated in some rows and not others, as once, few, many or a class when expanded.

clone size: few
D gene: TRBD2
V gene: TRBV15
J gene: TRBJ2-5
CDR3 DNA: TGTGCCACCAGCAGAGAAATTAGCGGGAGCGAGACCCAGTACTTC
CDR3 protein: CATSREISGSETQYF

clone size: NA
D gene: NA
V gene: TRBV10-3
J gene: TRBJ2-4
CDR3 DNA: TGTGCCATCAGTGCCCCGGGCAAAAACATTCAGTACTTC
CDR3 protein: CAISAPGKNIQYF

clone size: NA
D gene: NA
V gene: TRBV27
J gene: TRBJ1-1
CDR3 DNA: TGTGCCAGCAGTTTCAGGGCGACTGAAGCTTTCTTT
CDR3 protein: CASSFRATEAFF

clone size: NA
D gene: NA
V gene: TRBV7-9
J gene: TRBJ1-4
CDR3 DNA: TGTGCCAGCAGCTTAGGGAGCGGATCTAATGAAAAACTGTTTTTT
CDR3 protein: CASSLGSGSNEKLFF

clone size: NA
D gene: TRBD1
V gene: TRBV6-2/TRBV6-3
J gene: TRBJ2-5
CDR3 DNA: TGTGCCAGCAGGGGTGGGACAGGGTTAATCCAAGAGACCCAGTACTTC
CDR3 protein: CASRGGTGLIQETQYF

clone size: few
D gene: TRBD2
V gene: TRBV7-2
J gene: TRBJ2-1
CDR3 DNA: TGTGCCAGCAGCTTAAAGTCACGTCGGATAGCGGGAGGGCAAAATGAGCAGTTCTTC
CDR3 protein: CASSLKSRRIAGGQNEQFF

clone size: many
D gene: TRBD2
V gene: TRBV14
J gene: TRBJ2-3
CDR3 DNA: TGTGCCAGCAGCCAAGGAAGCGGGAGGAATCGGGATACGCAGTATTTT
CDR3 protein: CASSQGSGRNRDTQYF

clone size: few
D gene: NA
V gene: TRBV20-1
J gene: TRBJ2-5
CDR3 DNA: TGCAGTGCTGAGGTGGGATCCGGGGAGACCCAGTACTTC
CDR3 protein: CSAEVGSGETQYF

clone size: NA
D gene: NA
V gene: TRBV6-5
J gene: TRBJ2-2
CDR3 DNA: TGTGCCAGCAGGCCCTGGGAGTCCGCCGGGGAGCTGTTTTTT
CDR3 protein: CASRPWESAGELFF

clone size: NA
D gene: NA
V gene: TRBV6-1
J gene: TRBJ1-5
CDR3 DNA: TGTGCCAGCAGTGAATACGGGCCCGGGCCCCAGCATTTT
CDR3 protein: CASSEYGPGPQHF

clone size: few
D gene: NA
V gene: TRBV18
J gene: TRBJ2-6
CDR3 DNA: TGTGCCAGCTCACCCCCAGGTACTGATGGGGCCAACGTCCTGACTTTC
CDR3 protein: CASSPPGTDGANVLTF

clone size: NA
D gene: NA
V gene: TRBV7-9
J gene: TRBJ1-1
CDR3 DNA: TGTGCCAGCAGGCTAACAGAGAACACTGGAGCTTTCTTT
CDR3 protein: CASRLTENTGAFF

clone size: NA
D gene: NA
V gene: TRBV10-1
J gene: TRBJ2-3
CDR3 DNA: TGCGCCAGCAGTGAGGAGAATGGTAGAGTTGTTACGCAGTATTTT
CDR3 protein: CASSEENGRVVTQYF

clone size: few
D gene: NA
V gene: TRBV21-1
J gene: TRBJ1-4
CDR3 DNA: TGTGCCAGCAGCAAAGCCCCCTCCCCGGACAGGGTTTTTCTGCGACCTCATGAAAAACTGTTTTTT
CDR3 protein: CASSKAPSPDRVFLRPHEKLFF

clone size: NA
D gene: NA
V gene: TRBV5-1
J gene: TRBJ2-3
CDR3 DNA: TGCGCCAGCAGCTTGGAACAACCTGGCACAGATACGCAGTATTTT
CDR3 protein: CASSLEQPGTDTQYF

clone size: few
D gene: TRBD2
V gene: TRBV5-1
J gene: TRBJ2-2
CDR3 DNA: TGCGCCAGCAGCGACTTAGCGGGAGAGGGGACCGGGGAGCTGTTTTTT
CDR3 protein: CASSDLAGEGTGELFF

clone size: once
D gene: NA
V gene: TRBV20-1
J gene: TRBJ2-2
CDR3 DNA: TGCAGTGCCTCTCGGGGGCTTAACACCGGGGAGCTGTTTTTT
CDR3 protein: CSASRGLNTGELFF

clone size: NA
D gene: NA
V gene: TRBV5-1
J gene: TRBJ1-4
CDR3 DNA: TGCGCCAGCAGCTTGACGGGGAGAGTGGATGAAAAACTGTTTTTT
CDR3 protein: CASSLTGRVDEKLFF

clone size: NA
D gene: NA
V gene: TRBV19
J gene: TRBJ2-1
CDR3 DNA: TGTGCCAGTCTTTCGGCTCCCTACAATGAGCAGTTCTTC
CDR3 protein: CASLSAPYNEQFF

clone size: many
D gene: NA
V gene: TRBV5-1
J gene: TRBJ2-3
CDR3 DNA: TGCGCCAGCAGCTCTGGGAGGGATACGCAGTATTTT
CDR3 protein: CASSSGRDTQYF

clone size: few
D gene: TRBD1
V gene: TRBV12-5
J gene: TRBJ2-2
CDR3 DNA: TGTGCTAGTGGTTTTAAGCAGGGGGAGTATCCCGGGGAGCTGTTTTTT
CDR3 protein: CASGFKQGEYPGELFF

clone size: few
D gene: NA
V gene: TRBV20-1
J gene: TRBJ2-3
CDR3 DNA: TGCAGTGCTCCACTGGGCGCCATTGGGACAGATACGCAGTATTTT
CDR3 protein: CSAPLGAIGTDTQYF

clone size: many
D gene: NA
V gene: TRBV12-3/TRBV12-4
J gene: TRBJ2-7
CDR3 DNA: TGTGCCAGCAGTCTTCTGAAAGGGACCTACGAGCAGTACTTC
CDR3 protein: CASSLLKGTYEQYF

clone size: NA
D gene: TRBD2
V gene: TRBV29-1
J gene: TRBJ2-5
CDR3 DNA: TGCAGCCTCGAACGGGGGGCTAGCGGGGGCCCTGAGTACCAAGAGACCCAGTACTTC
CDR3 protein: CSLERGASGGPEYQETQYF

clone size: few
D gene: NA
V gene: TRBV5-1
J gene: TRBJ2-6
CDR3 DNA: TGCGCCAGCAGACTTCGCTCTGGGGCCAACGTCCTGACTTTC
CDR3 protein: CASRLRSGANVLTF

clone size: NA
D gene: TRBD2
V gene: TRBV5-4
J gene: TRBJ2-1
CDR3 DNA: TGTGCCAGCAGCTTGACCAGCGGGAGGAACGATGAGCAGTTCTTC
CDR3 protein: CASSLTSGRNDEQFF

clone size: many
D gene: NA
V gene: TRBV28
J gene: TRBJ2-5
CDR3 DNA: TGTGCCAGCAGTTTCCCTCAAGAGACCCAGTACTTC
CDR3 protein: CASSFPQETQYF

clone size: few
D gene: NA
V gene: TRBV5-4
J gene: TRBJ1-2
CDR3 DNA: TGTGCCAGCAGCAAAGACAGCTATGGCTACACCTTC
CDR3 protein: CASSKDSYGYTF

clone size: few
D gene: TRBD2
V gene: TRBV7-2
J gene: TRBJ2-4
CDR3 DNA: TGTGCCAGCAGCTTAGTACAAGCGGGAGGGCGGCGGAACATTCAGCACTTC
CDR3 protein: CASSLVQAGGRRNIQHF

clone size: NA
D gene: TRBD2
V gene: TRBV3-1
J gene: TRBJ2-1
CDR3 DNA: TGTGCCAGCAGGGAATTGACTAGCGGGAGCAATGAGCAGTTCTTC
CDR3 protein: CASRELTSGSNEQFF

clone size: many
D gene: NA
V gene: TRBV6-2/TRBV6-3
J gene: TRBJ2-7
CDR3 DNA: TGTGCCAGCAGTTTCCCACTCTACGAGCAGTACTTC
CDR3 protein: CASSFPLYEQYF

clone size: NA
D gene: NA
V gene: TRBV20-1
J gene: TRBJ2-5
CDR3 DNA: TGCAGTGCTAGAGACCCCATTGAACTTGGGGAGACCCAGTACTTC
CDR3 protein: CSARDPIELGETQYF

clone size: NA
D gene: TRBD2
V gene: TRBV10-2
J gene: TRBJ2-1
CDR3 DNA: TGCGCCAGCAGTGACGGCGGGAGGGATGGCGATGAGCAGTTCTTC
CDR3 protein: CASSDGGRDGDEQFF

clone size: NA
D gene: TRBD1
V gene: TRBV3-1
J gene: TRBJ1-4
CDR3 DNA: TGTGCCAGCAGCCGAGGGACAGGTCACGGAGGGGAAAAACTGTTTTTT
CDR3 protein: CASSRGTGHGGEKLFF

clone size: NA
D gene: TRBD2
V gene: TRBV5-1
J gene: TRBJ2-1
CDR3 DNA: TGCGCCAGCAGCACGACTAGCGGGAGAAGGAATGAGCAGTTCTTC
CDR3 protein: CASSTTSGRRNEQFF

clone size: NA
D gene: TRBD1
V gene: TRBV19
J gene: TRBJ1-1
CDR3 DNA: TGTGCCAGTAGTCTCGACCTTTTAGGACAGGGGGTAAGCGGTGTGAACACTGAAGCTTTCTTT
CDR3 protein: CASSLDLLGQGVSGVNTEAFF

clone size: NA
D gene: NA
V gene: TRBV5-1
J gene: TRBJ2-3
CDR3 DNA: TGCGCCAGCAGCTTGGTACAGGGTTCGGAGACAGATACGCAGTATTTT
CDR3 protein: CASSLVQGSETDTQYF

clone size: few
D gene: TRBD2
V gene: TRBV7-2
J gene: TRBJ2-7
CDR3 DNA: TGTGCCAGCAGTCAGGGACTAGCGGCATGGGAGCAGTACTTC
CDR3 protein: CASSQGLAAWEQYF

clone size: few
D gene: TRBD2
V gene: TRBV6-6
J gene: TRBJ2-1
CDR3 DNA: TGTGCCAGCAGGAATAGCGGGAGCCCGGGGAATGAGCAGTTCTTC
CDR3 protein: CASRNSGSPGNEQFF

clone size: NA
D gene: TRBD2
V gene: TRBV7-6
J gene: TRBJ2-1
CDR3 DNA: TGTGCCAGCAGCTTAGTGGCTAGCGGGATTGAGCAGTTCTTC
CDR3 protein: CASSLVASGIEQFF

clone size: few
D gene: NA
V gene: TRBV20-1
J gene: TRBJ2-1
CDR3 DNA: TGCAGTGCTCACAGGTACTCCTACAATGAGCAGTTCTTC
CDR3 protein: CSAHRYSYNEQFF

clone size: NA
D gene: NA
V gene: TRBV6-1
J gene: TRBJ2-7
CDR3 DNA: TGTGCCAGCAGTAACCAGGGGGGTTACGAGCAGTACTTC
CDR3 protein: CASSNQGGYEQYF